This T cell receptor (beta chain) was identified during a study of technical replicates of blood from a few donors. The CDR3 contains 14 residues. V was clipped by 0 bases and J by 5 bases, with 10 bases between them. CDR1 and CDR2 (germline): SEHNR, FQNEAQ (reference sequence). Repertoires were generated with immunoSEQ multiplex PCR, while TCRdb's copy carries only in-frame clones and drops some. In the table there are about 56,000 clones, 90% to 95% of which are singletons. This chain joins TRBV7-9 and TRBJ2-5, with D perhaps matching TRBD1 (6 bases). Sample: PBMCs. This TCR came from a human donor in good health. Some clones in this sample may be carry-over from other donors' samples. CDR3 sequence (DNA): TGTGCCAGCAGCTTAGCAGGGGGTTCGGAGACCCAGTACTTC. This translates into CASSLAGGSETQYF.